This is a list of T cell receptor beta chains from one sample in a study of Tregs in tolerant kidney transplant recipients. Only in-frame clones appear in the TCRdb table, and some are missing; sequencing was by immunoSEQ multiplex PCR. The sample lists around 74,000 clones; approximately 98% were seen once. Sequenced material: CD4+ T cells from blood, taken before the transplant. These TCRs come from a human donor who received a combined kidney and bone marrow transplant. The CDR3 runs from the conserved cysteine through the conserved F or W. D genes are given only for firm matches. A row's size may be missing; if present it is once, few, many or a size class.

d_call,clone_size,j_call,v_call,cdr3_nt,cdr3_aa
NA,NA,TRBJ2-3,TRBV27,TGTGCCAGCAGTCCCAGGGCGTGGCGGGATTCGGATACGCAGTATTTT,CASSPRAWRDSDTQYF
NA,NA,TRBJ2-1,TRBV29-1,TGCAGCGTTGACGGCGGGGGCAGGGGAAGATCCAATGAGCAGTTCTTC,CSVDGGGRGRSNEQFF
NA,NA,TRBJ2-7,TRBV21-1,TGTGCCAGCAGCCCACGACAAGCATACGAGCAGTACTTC,CASSPRQAYEQYF
TRBD2,NA,TRBJ2-3,TRBV5-1,TGCGCCAGCAGCTCACTACCGGGACTAGCGGGGGGCGGCACAGATACGCAGTATTTT,CASSSLPGLAGGGTDTQYF
NA,once,TRBJ2-7,TRBV16,TGTGCCAGCAGCCAATCCACAGTAGCCTACGAGCAGTACTTC,CASSQSTVAYEQYF
NA,NA,TRBJ2-7,TRBV29-1,TGCAGCGGGGGGAGGACTGTCTACGAGCAGTACTTC,CSGGRTVYEQYF
TRBD2,NA,TRBJ2-7,TRBV2,TGTGCCAGCAGTGAGGGACTAGCGGGAGTCTACGAGCAGTACTTC,CASSEGLAGVYEQYF
NA,NA,TRBJ1-2,TRBV9,TGTGCCAGCAGCGTAGTAGGGGGGGGAGGCTACACCTTC,CASSVVGGGGYTF
NA,NA,TRBJ1-1,TRBV19,TGTGCCAGTAGTAACAAAAACAGGAACACTGAAGCTTTCTTT,CASSNKNRNTEAFF
NA,NA,TRBJ1-5,TRBV6-5,TGTGCCAGCAGTTACTCAGGACAGTTTCAGCCCCAGCATTTT,CASSYSGQFQPQHF
TRBD2,NA,TRBJ2-1,TRBV19,TGTGCCAGTAGCCTATCTAGCGGGAGTCGGAATGAGCAGTTCTTC,CASSLSSGSRNEQFF
NA,NA,TRBJ1-5,TRBV6-5,TGTGCCAGCAGTTACGGTAGGGGAGGGCAGCCCCAGCATTTT,CASSYGRGGQPQHF
NA,once,TRBJ2-6,TRBV6-5,TGTGCCAGCAGCCGGGGGGCCAACGTCCTGACTTTC,CASSRGANVLTF
TRBD1,NA,TRBJ1-2,TRBV7-2,TGTGCCAGCAGCTTAGATGCCCCAGGGGGCAGGTATGGCTACACCTTC,CASSLDAPGGRYGYTF
TRBD2,NA,TRBJ2-7,TRBV28,TGTGCCAGCAGTTTCCTAGCGGGGGACCAGTACTTC,CASSFLAGDQYF
NA,NA,TRBJ2-7,TRBV7-2,TGTGCCAGCTCCCGCAGCTACGAGCAGTACTTC,CASSRSYEQYF
TRBD1,NA,TRBJ2-1,TRBV5-1,TGCGCCAGCAGCCTATTAATGGGACAGGGAAGAAAGTTCTTC,CASSLLMGQGRKFF
NA,NA,TRBJ1-1,TRBV2,TGTGCCAGGGGGACTATTCGATTTGACACTGAAGCTTTCTTT,CARGTIRFDTEAFF
NA,NA,TRBJ2-7,TRBV5-1,TGCGCCAGCAGCTCATCGACTACCTACGAGCAGTACTTC,CASSSSTTYEQYF
NA,few,TRBJ2-2,TRBV12-1,TGTGCCAGCAGCTTTGCTCGGACTAGCGGGGGGGCCGACGGGGAGCTGTTTTTT,CASSFARTSGGADGELFF
TRBD2,NA,TRBJ2-5,TRBV7-8,TGTGCCAGCAGCCCCACGGGACTAGGGCAAGAGACCCAGTACTTC,CASSPTGLGQETQYF
TRBD1,NA,TRBJ2-7,TRBV5-4,TGTGCCAGCAGCTCGACAGGGGCGGGCACCTACGAGCAGTACTTC,CASSSTGAGTYEQYF
NA,NA,TRBJ2-1,TRBV7-9,TGTGCCAGCACACCAAAGCGTAATGAGCAGTTCTTC,CASTPKRNEQFF
TRBD1,few,TRBJ1-2,TRBV6-5,TGTGCCAGCAGTTACTCGAGAGGGGGCGGTGGCTACATCTTC,CASSYSRGGGGYIF
NA,NA,TRBJ1-1,TRBV6-5,TGTGCCAGCAGGACGGCAGGCTTCCGGTACACTGAAGCTTTCTTT,CASRTAGFRYTEAFF
NA,NA,TRBJ2-7,TRBV19,TGTGCCAGTAGTATAGATCGACAGATCTACGAGCAGTACTTC,CASSIDRQIYEQYF
TRBD2,NA,TRBJ2-5,TRBV6-1,TGTGCCAGCATATCAAGCGGGAGGGCCTGGGAGACCCAGTACTTC,CASISSGRAWETQYF
NA,NA,TRBJ2-7,TRBV6-1,TGTGCCAGCAGTGAACAGGGGGGCAGCGAGCAGTACTTC,CASSEQGGSEQYF
TRBD1,NA,TRBJ1-5,TRBV4-1,TGCGCCAGCAGCCAGACAGGGGGCGCAGATAGCAATCAGCCCCAGCATTTT,CASSQTGGADSNQPQHF
NA,NA,TRBJ1-3,TRBV5-8,TGTGCCAGCAGCTTGGGGGGGCACACCATATATTTT,CASSLGGHTIYF
TRBD1,NA,TRBJ2-2,TRBV5-1,TGCGCCAGCAGCAGGGGGACAGGGCGGACCGGGGAGCTGTTTTTT,CASSRGTGRTGELFF
NA,once,TRBJ2-6,TRBV7-2,TGTGCCAGCTCTCAGACCAGGGTCTCTGGGGCCAACGTCCTGACTTTC,CASSQTRVSGANVLTF
TRBD2,NA,TRBJ2-3,TRBV7-8,TGTGCCAGCACCCCCCTAGCGGGTGGTACCCCTGCGCAGTATTTT,CASTPLAGGTPAQYF
NA,once,TRBJ1-2,TRBV4-3,TGCGCCAGCAGCCAAGCCTCCGGGGGGAACTATGGCTACACCTTC,CASSQASGGNYGYTF
NA,once,TRBJ2-1,TRBV5-4,TGTGCCAGCAGCTTGCCCTCCAATGAGCAGTTCTTC,CASSLPSNEQFF
NA,NA,TRBJ1-5,TRBV7-2,TGTGCCAGCAGCTTTTCGGGGAGGCAGGATAGCAATCAGCCCCAGCATTTT,CASSFSGRQDSNQPQHF
NA,NA,TRBJ2-7,TRBV5-4,TGTGCCAGCAGCACTGTCCTTGACAGCTACGAGCAGTACTTC,CASSTVLDSYEQYF
NA,NA,TRBJ1-2,TRBV19,TGTGCCAGTAGTATCCGCGGGGGTTATGGCTACACCTTC,CASSIRGGYGYTF
TRBD1,NA,TRBJ2-1,TRBV4-3,TGCGCCAGCGGCCGTAGGACAGGGGTAAATGAGCAGTTCTTC,CASGRRTGVNEQFF
TRBD2,NA,TRBJ2-3,TRBV5-1,TGCGCCAGCAGCCGGACTAGCGGGGGGGCAACAGATACGCAGTATTTT,CASSRTSGGATDTQYF
TRBD1,NA,TRBJ2-2,TRBV5-1,TGCGCCAGCAGCTTGGCCCCAGGGGGCTACACCGGGGAGCTGTTTTTT,CASSLAPGGYTGELFF
NA,NA,TRBJ2-3,TRBV4-3,TGCGCCAGCAGCCAAGATCCTACGGGAGCTTTGGGTACGCAGTATTTT,CASSQDPTGALGTQYF
TRBD2,NA,TRBJ2-3,TRBV4-3,TGCGCCAGCAGCCAAGACTCGGCTAGCGGGTCTGATACGCAGTATTTT,CASSQDSASGSDTQYF
NA,NA,TRBJ1-4,TRBV18,TGTGCCAGCTCGCAAAGTCAGGCCACTAATGAAAAACTGTTTTTT,CASSQSQATNEKLFF
NA,NA,TRBJ2-5,TRBV5-1,TGCGCCAGCAGCTTGGCTCGGACACAAGAGACCCAGTACTTC,CASSLARTQETQYF
TRBD2,NA,TRBJ2-1,TRBV15,TGTGCCACCAGCAGACGCGGACTAGCGGGGGAGAAGGATGAGCAGTTCTTC,CATSRRGLAGEKDEQFF
NA,once,TRBJ1-2,TRBV10-3,TGTGCCATCACCGCAAACAAGGGGGTGGACTATGGCTACACCTTC,CAITANKGVDYGYTF
NA,NA,TRBJ1-3,TRBV9,TGTGCCAGCAGCGTAGACAGATCTGGAAACACCATATATTTT,CASSVDRSGNTIYF